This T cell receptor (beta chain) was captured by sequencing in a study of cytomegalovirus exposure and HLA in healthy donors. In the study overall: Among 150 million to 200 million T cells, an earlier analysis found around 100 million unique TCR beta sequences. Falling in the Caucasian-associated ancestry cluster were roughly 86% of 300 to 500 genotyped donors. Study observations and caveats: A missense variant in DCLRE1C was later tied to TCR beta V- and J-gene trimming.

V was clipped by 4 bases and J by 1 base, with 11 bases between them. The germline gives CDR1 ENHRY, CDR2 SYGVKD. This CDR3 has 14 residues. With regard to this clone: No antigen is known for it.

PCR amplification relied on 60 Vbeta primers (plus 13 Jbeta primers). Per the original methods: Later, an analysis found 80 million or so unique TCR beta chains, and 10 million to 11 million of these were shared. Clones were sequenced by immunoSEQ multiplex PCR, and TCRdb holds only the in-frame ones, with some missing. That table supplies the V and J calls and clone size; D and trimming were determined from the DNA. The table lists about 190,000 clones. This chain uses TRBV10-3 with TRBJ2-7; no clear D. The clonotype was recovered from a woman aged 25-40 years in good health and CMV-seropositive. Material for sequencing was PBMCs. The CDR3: CAISGSVQSYEQYF. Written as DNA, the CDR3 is TGTGCCATCAGTGGGTCGGTACAGTCCTACGAGCAGTACTTC.